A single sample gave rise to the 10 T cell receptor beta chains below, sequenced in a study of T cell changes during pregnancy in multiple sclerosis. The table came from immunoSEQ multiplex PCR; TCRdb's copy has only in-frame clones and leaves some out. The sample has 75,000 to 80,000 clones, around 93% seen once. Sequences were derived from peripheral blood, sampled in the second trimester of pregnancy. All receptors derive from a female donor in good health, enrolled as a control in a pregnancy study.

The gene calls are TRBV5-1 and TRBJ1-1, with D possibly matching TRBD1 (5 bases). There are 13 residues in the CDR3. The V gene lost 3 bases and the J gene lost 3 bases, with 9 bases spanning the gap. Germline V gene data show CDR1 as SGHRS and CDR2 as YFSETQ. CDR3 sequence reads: CASSWGGDTEAFF. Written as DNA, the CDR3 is TGCGCCAGCAGCTGGGGCGGAGACACTGAAGCTTTCTTT.

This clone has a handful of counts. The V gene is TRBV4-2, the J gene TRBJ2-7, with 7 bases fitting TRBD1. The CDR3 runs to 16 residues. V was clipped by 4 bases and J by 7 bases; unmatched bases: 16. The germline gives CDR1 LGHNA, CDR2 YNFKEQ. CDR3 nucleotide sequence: TGTGCCAGCAGCCGCGGACTCAACAGGGGCTTGGAGGAGCAGTACTTC. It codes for CASSRGLNRGLEEQYF.

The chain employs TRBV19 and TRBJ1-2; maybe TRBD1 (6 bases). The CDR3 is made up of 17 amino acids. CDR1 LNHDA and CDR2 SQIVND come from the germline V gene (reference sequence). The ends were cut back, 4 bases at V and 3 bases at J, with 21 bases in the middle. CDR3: CASSTPSKTGIDYGYTF. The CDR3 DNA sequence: TGTGCCAGTAGTACCCCATCTAAAACAGGGATCGACTATGGCTACACCTTC.

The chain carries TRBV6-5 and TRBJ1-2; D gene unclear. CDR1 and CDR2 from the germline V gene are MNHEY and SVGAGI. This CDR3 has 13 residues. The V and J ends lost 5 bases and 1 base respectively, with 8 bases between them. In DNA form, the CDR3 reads TGTGCCAGCAGTACTACCGATAACTATGGCTACACCTTC. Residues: CASSTTDNYGYTF.

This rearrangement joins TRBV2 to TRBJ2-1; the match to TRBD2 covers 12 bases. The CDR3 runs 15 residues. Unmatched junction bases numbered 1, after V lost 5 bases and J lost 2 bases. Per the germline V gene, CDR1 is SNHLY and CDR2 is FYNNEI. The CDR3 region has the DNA TGTGCCAGCAGTTCTAGCGGGGGGGCCTACAATGAGCAGTTCTTC. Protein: CASSSSGGAYNEQFF. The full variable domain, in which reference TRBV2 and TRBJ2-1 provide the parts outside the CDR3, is EPEVTQTPSHQVTQMGQEVILRCVPISNHLYFYWYRQILGQKVEFLVSFYNNEISEKSEIFDDQFSVERPDGSNFTLKIRSTKLEDSAMYFCASSSSGGAYNEQFFGPGTRLTVL.

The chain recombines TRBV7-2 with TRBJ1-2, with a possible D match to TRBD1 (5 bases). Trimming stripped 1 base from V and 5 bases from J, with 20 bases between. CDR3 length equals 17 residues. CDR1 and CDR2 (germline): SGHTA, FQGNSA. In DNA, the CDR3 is TGTGCCAGCAGCTTAGGTGTGGATATAGGGGTATGGTATGGCTACACCTTC. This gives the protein CASSLGVDIGVWYGYTF.

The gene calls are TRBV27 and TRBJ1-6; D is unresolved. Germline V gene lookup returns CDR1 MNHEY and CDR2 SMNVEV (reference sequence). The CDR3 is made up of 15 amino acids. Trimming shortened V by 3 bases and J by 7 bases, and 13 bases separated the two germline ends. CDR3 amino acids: CASSFVSAANSPLHF. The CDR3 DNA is TGTGCCAGCAGTTTTGTGTCAGCGGCAAATTCACCCCTCCACTTT.

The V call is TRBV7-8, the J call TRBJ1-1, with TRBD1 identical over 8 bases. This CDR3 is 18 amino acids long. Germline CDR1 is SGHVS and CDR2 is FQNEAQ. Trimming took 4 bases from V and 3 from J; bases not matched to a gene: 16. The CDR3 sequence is CASSYRRQGLMVDTEAFF. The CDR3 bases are TGTGCCAGCAGCTATCGAAGACAGGGGTTAATGGTGGACACTGAAGCTTTCTTT.

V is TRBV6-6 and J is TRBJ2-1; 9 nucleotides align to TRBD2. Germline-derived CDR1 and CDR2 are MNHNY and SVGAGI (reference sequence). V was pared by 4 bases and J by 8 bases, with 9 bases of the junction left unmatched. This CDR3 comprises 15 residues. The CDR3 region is CASSFRAGGLYEQFF. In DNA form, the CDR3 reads TGTGCCAGCAGTTTTAGGGCGGGGGGGCTGTATGAGCAGTTCTTC.

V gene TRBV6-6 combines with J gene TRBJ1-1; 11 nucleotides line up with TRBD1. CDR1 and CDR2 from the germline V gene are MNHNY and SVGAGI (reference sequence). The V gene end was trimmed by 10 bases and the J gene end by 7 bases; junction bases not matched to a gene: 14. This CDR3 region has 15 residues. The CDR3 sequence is CAISPGQGVLGEAFF. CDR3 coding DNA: TGTGCCATCTCGCCGGGACAGGGGGTATTAGGTGAAGCTTTCTTT.